These 14 T cell receptor beta chains share one sample of origin, sequenced in a study of blood T cell repertoires in COVID-19. Assay used: immunoSEQ multiplex PCR; TCRdb lists only in-frame clones, some missing. This sample has about 150,000 clones, with approximately 91% found just once. The sample comprised peripheral blood. Receptor source: a young man with COVID-19, enrolled during active disease.

The chain joins TRBV13 to TRBJ1-1; 8 positions agree with TRBD1. The CDR3 consists of 15 residues. Germline V gene sequence: CDR1 PRHDT, CDR2 FYEKMQ (reference sequence). V shed 4 bases and J 2 bases; nucleotides not matched to a gene: 6. The CDR3 region has the DNA TGTGCCAGCAGCTCAAGGACAGGGTTTAACACTGAAGCTTTCTTT. It encodes CASSSRTGFNTEAFF.

The V gene is TRBV4-3, the J gene TRBJ2-3, with D possibly being TRBD1 (5 bases). Between the trimmed V and J ends, which lost 3 bases and 3 bases, there was a span of 7 bases. The CDR3 loop spans 13 amino acids. From germline, CDR1 is LGHNA and CDR2 YSLEER. DNA of the CDR3: TGCGCCAGCAGCCATCCAGGGACAGATACGCAGTATTTT. It encodes CASSHPGTDTQYF.

The chain carries TRBV27 and TRBJ2-3, with D unresolved. This CDR3 has 11 residues. CDR1 and CDR2 (germline): MNHEY, SMNVEV (reference sequence). V lost 5 bases and J lost 2, with 2 bases in between. CDR3 in DNA: TGTGCCAGCAGTCACACAGATACGCAGTATTTT. Translated: CASSHTDTQYF.

The chain employs TRBV15 and TRBJ2-2; TRBD2 agrees at 8 bases. The V and J ends lost 0 bases and 1 base, in that order; junction bases with no gene match: 10. Germline CDR1 is LNHNV and CDR2 is YYDKDF (reference sequence). The CDR3 loop spans 19 amino acids. The CDR3 nucleotides read TGTGCCACCAGCAGAGATAGGGGGGTAGCGGGATTGAACACCGGGGAGCTGTTTTTT. It specifies CATSRDRGVAGLNTGELFF.

This sequence joins TRBV9 and TRBJ2-1, with 13 bases lining up with TRBD2. With V trimmed by 0 bases and J by 9 bases, 3 bases remained unmatched. The CDR3 is 15 amino acids. The V gene's germline CDR1 is SGDLS and CDR2 YYNGEE. The CDR3 sequence is CASSVGGLAGLEQFF. The DNA for the CDR3 is TGTGCCAGCAGCGTAGGGGGACTAGCGGGACTTGAGCAGTTCTTC.

The chain recombines TRBV6-5 with TRBJ2-7, with TRBD1 matching over 7 bases. CDR3 length equals 14 residues. J gave up 3 bases and V 2 bases, and 4 bases lay outside the gene matches. Germline values: CDR1 MNHEY, CDR2 SVGAGI. In DNA, the CDR3 is TGTGCCAGCAGTTACGGACAGGCAAACTACGAGCAGTACTTC. It translates to CASSYGQANYEQYF.

The V and J genes are TRBV28 and TRBJ2-7; 11 bases align to TRBD1. CDR1 is MDHEN and CDR2 is SYDVKM in the germline V gene. The CDR3 consists of 15 residues. The trim removed 4 bases at V and 2 bases at J, leaving 4 bases unmatched. The CDR3 bases are TGTGCCAGCAGTTCCGGGACAGGGGGAACCTACGAGCAGTACTTC. Protein product: CASSSGTGGTYEQYF.

The genes are TRBV6-5 and TRBJ1-1; 7 positions agree with TRBD1. The V segment lost 1 base and the J segment 4 bases; nucleotides outside the gene matches: 6. This CDR3 region has 15 residues. CDR1 and CDR2 from the germline V gene are MNHEY and SVGAGI. CDR3 sequence reads: CASSYFATGTTEAFF. CDR3 nucleotides: TGTGCCAGCAGTTACTTCGCGACAGGGACCACTGAAGCTTTCTTT.

V and J are TRBV27 and TRBJ2-7; 14 nucleotides align to TRBD2. In germline, CDR1 is MNHEY, CDR2 SMNVEV (reference sequence). The CDR3 has 15 amino acids. V shed 5 bases and J 3 bases; nucleotides not matched to a gene: 3. CDR3: CASSKGLAGDYEQYF. CDR3 nucleotides: TGTGCCAGCAGTAAGGGACTAGCGGGAGACTACGAGCAGTACTTC.

The chain recombines TRBV5-6 with TRBJ2-3, with D maybe TRBD2 (5 bases). This CDR3 region has 13 residues. V lost 4 bases to trimming and J lost 0 bases, with 6 bases between them. Germline V gives CDR1 SGHDT, CDR2 YYEEEE. The CDR3 DNA follows: TGTGCCAGCAGCCGGGGTAGCACAGATACGCAGTATTTT. It codes for CASSRGSTDTQYF.

This rearrangement joins TRBV7-8 to TRBJ2-1, with a possible D match to TRBD1 (6 bases). Trimming pared 4 bases from V and 0 bases from J, leaving 16 bases between. Germline lookup yields CDR1 SGHVS and CDR2 FQNEAQ. The CDR3 has 17 amino acids. CDR3 sequence reads: CASSSVITGSSYNEQFF. In DNA, the CDR3 is TGTGCCAGCAGCTCGGTAATAACAGGGAGCTCCTACAATGAGCAGTTCTTC. Full variable domain (rest looked up from reference TRBV7-8 and TRBJ2-1): GAGVSQSPRYKVAKRGQDVALRCDPISGHVSLFWYQQALGQGPEFLTYFQNEAQLDKSGLPSDRFFAERPEGSVSTLKIQRTQQEDSAVYLCASSSVITGSSYNEQFFGPGTRLTVL.

The chain recombines TRBV5-5 with TRBJ2-7; the D is unclear. The germline gives CDR1 SGHKS, CDR2 YYEKEE (reference sequence). The CDR3 covers 14 residues. The ends were cut back, 3 bases at V and 2 bases at J, with 12 bases in the middle. CDR3 loop: CASSSGSRPYEQYF. The CDR3 DNA sequence: TGTGCCAGCAGCTCCGGCTCTAGACCCTACGAGCAGTACTTC. Drawing the rest from reference TRBV5-5 and TRBJ2-7, the complete variable domain is DAGVTQSPTHLIKTRGQQVTLRCSPISGHKSVSWYQQVLGQGPQFIFQYYEKEERGRGNFPDRFSARQFPNYSSELNVNALLLGDSALYLCASSSGSRPYEQYFGPGTRLTVT.

The CDR3 DNA sequence: TGTGCCAGCAGCTCGAGAACCGGGACAGGTCGCACAGATACGCAGTATTTT. Amino acids: CASSSRTGTGRTDTQYF. The chain couples TRBV7-9 to TRBJ2-3, with 8 nucleotides matching TRBD1. V gave up 4 bases and J gave up 1 base; unmatched junction bases: 10. The CDR3 runs to 17 residues. The germline gives CDR1 SEHNR, CDR2 FQNEAQ (reference sequence).

This chain joins TRBV7-9 and TRBJ1-2; D call uncertain. The V gene's germline CDR1 is SEHNR and CDR2 FQNEAQ (reference sequence). V was clipped by 1 base and J by 6 bases, with 9 bases between them. The CDR3 extends over 13 amino acids. CDR3: CASSLVHGNGYTF. CDR3 nucleotide sequence: TGTGCCAGCAGCTTAGTTCACGGGAATGGCTACACCTTC. The full variable domain, in which reference TRBV7-9 and TRBJ1-2 provide the parts outside the CDR3, is DTGVSQNPRHKITKRGQNVTFRCDPISEHNRLYWYRQTLGQGPEFLTYFQNEAQLEKSRLLSDRFSAERPKGSFSTLEIQRTEQGDSAMYLCASSLVHGNGYTFGSGTRLTVV.